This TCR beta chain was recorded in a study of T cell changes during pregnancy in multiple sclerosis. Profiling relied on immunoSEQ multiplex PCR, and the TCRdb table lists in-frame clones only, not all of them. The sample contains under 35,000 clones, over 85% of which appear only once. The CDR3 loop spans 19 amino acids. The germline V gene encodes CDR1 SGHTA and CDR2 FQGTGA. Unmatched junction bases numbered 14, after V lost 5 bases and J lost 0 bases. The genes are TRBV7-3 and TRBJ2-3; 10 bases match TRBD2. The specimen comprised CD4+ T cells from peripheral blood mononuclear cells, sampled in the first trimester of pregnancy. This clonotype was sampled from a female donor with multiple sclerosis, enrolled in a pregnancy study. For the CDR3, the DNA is TGTGCCAGCAGCGTCGGGGGCCCATATAGCGGGGGGAGCACAGATACGCAGTATTTT. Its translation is CASSVGGPYSGGSTDTQYF.